This T cell receptor (beta chain) was obtained from a study of T cell changes during pregnancy in multiple sclerosis. CDR1 and CDR2 from the germline V gene are SGDLS and YYNGEE. CDR3 length: 12 amino acids. V was pared by 3 bases and J by 7 bases, with 10 bases between. Measured with immunoSEQ multiplex PCR; TCRdb has only the in-frame clones, and not every one. The table includes over 50,000 clones, 80% to 90% detected once. Sequenced material: peripheral blood, taken in the first trimester of pregnancy. The clonotype originates from a female donor in good health, enrolled as a control in a pregnancy study. J is TRBJ1-2 and V is TRBV9; the D gene is possibly TRBD1 (5 bases). This CDR3 is CASSGTGIGYTF. CDR3 DNA sequence: TGTGCCAGCAGCGGAACAGGAATTGGCTACACCTTC.